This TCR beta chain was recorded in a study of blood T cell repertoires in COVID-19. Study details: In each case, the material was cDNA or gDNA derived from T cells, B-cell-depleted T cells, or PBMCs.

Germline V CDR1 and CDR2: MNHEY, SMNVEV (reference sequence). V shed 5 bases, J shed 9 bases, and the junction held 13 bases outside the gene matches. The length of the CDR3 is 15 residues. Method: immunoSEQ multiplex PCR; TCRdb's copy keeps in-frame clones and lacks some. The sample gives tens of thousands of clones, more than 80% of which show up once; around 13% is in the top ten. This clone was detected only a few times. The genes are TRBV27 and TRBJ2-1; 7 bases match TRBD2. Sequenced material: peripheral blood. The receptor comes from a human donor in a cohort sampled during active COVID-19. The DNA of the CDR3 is TGTGCCAGCAGTCGGGACTTGGGGGGGTTCGGTGAGCAGTTCTTC. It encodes CASSRDLGGFGEQFF.